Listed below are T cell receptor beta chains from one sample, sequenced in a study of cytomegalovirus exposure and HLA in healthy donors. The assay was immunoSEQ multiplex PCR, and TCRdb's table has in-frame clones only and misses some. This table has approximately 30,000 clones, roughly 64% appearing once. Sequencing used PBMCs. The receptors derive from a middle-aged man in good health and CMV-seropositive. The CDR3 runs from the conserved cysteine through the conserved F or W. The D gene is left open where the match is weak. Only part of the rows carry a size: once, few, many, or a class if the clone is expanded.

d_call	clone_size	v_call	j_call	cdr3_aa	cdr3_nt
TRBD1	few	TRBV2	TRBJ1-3	CASNRDSISGNTIYF	TGTGCCAGCAATAGGGACAGCATCTCTGGAAACACCATATATTTT
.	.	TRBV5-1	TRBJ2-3	CASSLVGGTTDTQYF	TGCGCCAGCAGCTTGGTTGGAGGGACCACAGATACGCAGTATTTT
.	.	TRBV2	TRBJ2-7	CASRGRLDEQYF	TGTGCCAGCCGAGGGAGGTTGGATGAGCAGTACTTC
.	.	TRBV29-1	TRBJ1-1	CSVRGANTEAFF	TGCAGCGTGCGGGGAGCGAACACTGAAGCTTTCTTT
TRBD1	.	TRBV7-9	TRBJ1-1	CSSSLQGYEAFF	TGTTCCAGCAGCTTACAGGGGTATGAAGCTTTCTTT
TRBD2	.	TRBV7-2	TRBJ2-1	CASSLGGRSYNEQFF	TGTGCCAGCAGCTTAGGCGGGAGGTCTTACAATGAGCAGTTCTTC
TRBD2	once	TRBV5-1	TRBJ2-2	CASSLATSGASGELFF	TGCGCCAGCAGCTTGGCGACTAGCGGGGCCTCCGGGGAGCTGTTTTTT
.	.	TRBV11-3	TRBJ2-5	CASSLTGTREETQYF	TGTGCCAGCAGCTTAACCGGGACAAGGGAAGAGACCCAGTACTTC
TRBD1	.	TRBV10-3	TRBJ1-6	CAISVETGSYSPLHF	TGTGCCATCAGTGTTGAGACAGGGTCGTATTCACCCCTCCACTTT
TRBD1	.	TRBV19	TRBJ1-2	CASGDRENYGYTF	TGTGCCAGCGGGGACAGGGAGAACTATGGCTACACCTTC
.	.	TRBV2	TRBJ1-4	CASSERGEKLFF	TGTGCCAGCAGCGAAAGGGGGGAAAAACTGTTTTTT
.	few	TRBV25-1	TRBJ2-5	CASSETGLQETQYF	TGTGCCAGCAGTGAAACGGGACTCCAAGAGACCCAGTACTTC
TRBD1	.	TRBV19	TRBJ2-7	CASRDRATYEQYF	TGTGCCAGCCGGGACAGGGCGACCTACGAGCAGTACTTC
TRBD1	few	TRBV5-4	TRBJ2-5	CASSPQGAQETQYF	TGTGCCAGCAGCCCACAGGGGGCTCAAGAGACCCAGTACTTC
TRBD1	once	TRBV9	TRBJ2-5	CASSWRGGTGQETQYF	TGTGCCAGCAGCTGGAGAGGGGGGACAGGGCAAGAGACCCAGTACTTC
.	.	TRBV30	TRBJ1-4	CAWSGGAINEKLFF	TGTGCCTGGAGTGGGGGAGCCATAAATGAAAAACTGTTTTTT
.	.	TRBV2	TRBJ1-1	CASIQQDTEAFF	TGTGCCAGCATCCAACAGGACACTGAAGCTTTCTTT
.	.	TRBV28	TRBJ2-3	CASSLYRGGQYF	TGTGCCAGCAGTTTATACCGAGGGGGGCAGTATTTT
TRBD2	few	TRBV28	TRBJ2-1	CASGNSGGAKYNEQFF	TGTGCCAGCGGTAATAGCGGGGGGGCCAAGTACAATGAGCAGTTCTTC
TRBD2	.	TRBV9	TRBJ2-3	CASRPSGGAPDTQYF	TGTGCCAGCAGACCTAGCGGGGGGGCCCCAGATACGCAGTATTTT
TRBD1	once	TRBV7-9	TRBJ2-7	CASSPPDRAFSYF	TGTGCCAGCAGCCCACCCGACAGGGCTTTTTCTTACTTC
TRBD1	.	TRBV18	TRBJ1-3	CASSRDSSAGNTIYF	TGTGCCAGCTCACGGGACAGCTCGGCTGGAAACACCATATATTTT
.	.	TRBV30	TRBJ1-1	CAWSNQANTEAFF	TGTGCCTGGAGTAATCAGGCGAACACTGAAGCTTTCTTT
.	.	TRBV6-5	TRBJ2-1	CASSYGGSSYNEQFF	TGTGCCAGCAGTTACGGGGGGAGCTCCTACAATGAGCAGTTCTTC
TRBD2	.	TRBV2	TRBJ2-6	CASTRGLAGTGANVLTF	TGTGCCAGCACCCGGGGACTAGCGGGGACCGGGGCCAACGTCCTGACTTTC
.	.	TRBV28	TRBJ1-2	CASSLGGGYGYTF	TGTGCCAGCAGTTTGGGGGGAGGCTATGGCTACACCTTC
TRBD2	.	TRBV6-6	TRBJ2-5	CASSLSGGALETQYF	TGTGCCAGCAGCCTTAGCGGGGGGGCCTTGGAGACCCAGTACTTC
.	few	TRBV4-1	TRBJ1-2	CASSQDVRGYGYTF	TGCGCCAGCAGCCAAGACGTCAGGGGATATGGCTACACCTTC
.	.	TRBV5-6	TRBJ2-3	CASSLASGTDTQYF	TGTGCCAGCAGCTTGGCGAGCGGTACGGATACGCAGTATTTT
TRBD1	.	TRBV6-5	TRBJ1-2	CASRSPGTANYGYTF	TGTGCCAGCAGATCTCCCGGGACAGCAAACTATGGCTACACCTTC
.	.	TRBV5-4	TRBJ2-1	CASSTDQRSSYNEQFF	TGTGCCAGCAGCACGGACCAGCGGAGCTCCTACAATGAGCAGTTCTTC
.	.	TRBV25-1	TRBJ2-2	CASSEYGGTTGELFF	TGTGCCAGCAGTGAATATGGAGGGACCACCGGGGAGCTGTTTTTT
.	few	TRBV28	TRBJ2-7	CASSLLQKSYEQYF	TGTGCCAGCAGTTTACTGCAGAAGTCCTACGAGCAGTACTTC
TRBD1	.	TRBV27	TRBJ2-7	CASSIGTGSYEQYF	TGTGCCAGCAGTATCGGGACAGGAAGCTACGAGCAGTACTTC
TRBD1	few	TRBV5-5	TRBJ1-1	CASSLGTGPNTEAFF	TGTGCCAGCAGCTTAGGGACAGGGCCGAACACTGAAGCTTTCTTT
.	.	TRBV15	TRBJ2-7	CATSRVLGGYEQYF	TGTGCCACCAGCAGAGTTCTTGGCGGGTACGAGCAGTACTTC
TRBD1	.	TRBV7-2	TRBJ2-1	CASSLGQGATNEQFF	TGTGCCAGCAGCTTAGGACAGGGGGCGACGAATGAGCAGTTCTTC
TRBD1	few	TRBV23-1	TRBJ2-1	CASSLPGQGCEQFF	TGCGCCAGCAGTCTACCGGGACAGGGGTGTGAGCAGTTCTTC
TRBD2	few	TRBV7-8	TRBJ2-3	CASSLATGLAGGPDTQYF	TGTGCCAGCAGCTTAGCGACGGGGCTAGCGGGGGGTCCAGATACGCAGTATTTT
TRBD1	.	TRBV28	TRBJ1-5	CASSFWARQGSNQPQHF	TGTGCCAGCAGTTTTTGGGCCCGACAGGGGAGCAATCAGCCCCAGCATTTT
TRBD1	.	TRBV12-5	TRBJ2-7	CASGTGQPGDYEQYF	TGTGCTAGTGGTACGGGACAGCCCGGCGACTACGAGCAGTACTTC
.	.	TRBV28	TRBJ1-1	CASSLGGANTEAFF	TGTGCCAGCAGTTTGGGAGGGGCTAACACTGAAGCTTTCTTT
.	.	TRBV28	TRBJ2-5	CASSLGQLQETQYF	TGTGCCAGCAGTTTGGGCCAGCTCCAAGAGACCCAGTACTTC
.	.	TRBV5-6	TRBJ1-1	CASSLARFGAFF	TGTGCCAGCAGCTTGGCCAGGTTTGGGGCTTTCTTT
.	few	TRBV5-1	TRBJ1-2	CASSPDGQPELGTGYTF	TGCGCCAGCAGCCCCGACGGACAGCCGGAATTGGGTACTGGCTACACCTTC
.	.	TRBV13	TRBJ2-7	CASSGRDNSYEQYF	TGTGCCAGCAGCGGCCGGGACAACTCCTACGAGCAGTACTTC
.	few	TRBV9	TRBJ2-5	CASSVAREETQYF	TGTGCCAGCAGCGTAGCGAGGGAAGAGACCCAGTACTTC
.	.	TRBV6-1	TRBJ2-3	CASRRTASTDTQYF	TGTGCCAGCAGGCGCACTGCTAGCACAGATACGCAGTATTTT
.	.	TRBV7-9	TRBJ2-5	CASSLALGWRAQYF	TGTGCCAGCAGCTTAGCTTTGGGGTGGAGGGCCCAGTACTTC